The clone carrying this T cell receptor (beta chain) was counted at least ten times. Isolation of naive CD8 T cells was achieved by sorting on a CD8+CD4-CCR7+CD45RA+ phenotype. This entry belongs to a study of molecular identifiers for immune sequencing clone quantification. Between the trimmed V and J ends, which lost 1 base and 6 bases, there was a span of 6 bases. The CDR3 consists of 12 residues. CDR1 and CDR2 from the germline V gene are MGHDK and SYGVNS. For bulk TCR libraries, previously described methods and listed TCR primers were used. One entry per CDR3 protein, called by TCRdb with MiXCR from the PCR reads. The sample consists of 600,000 to 650,000 distinct CDR3 sequences, just under 20% of them appearing once.

The sample taken for sequencing was naive CD8+ T cells from blood, with Jurkat cell RNA spiked in. Described subset: FACS-sorted CD8+CD4-CCR7+CD45RA+ naive T cells. The chain employs TRBV25-1 and TRBJ1-1; D unresolved. The origin of this receptor is a human donor in good health. Some libraries in this study had Jurkat cell RNA spiked in. The CDR3 coding sequence is TGTGCCAGCAGTGAATCCGGGCCTGAAGCTTTCTTT. Translating gives CASSESGPEAFF.